The entry below describes one TCR beta chain. Per the study methods: Using reference gene primer amplification, nucleated cell counts were estimated. Sequenced by immunoSEQ multiplex PCR; TCRdb stores in-frame clones only, minus some. V, J and clone size are those of that table, while D and trimming were read from the DNA. This table holds some 78,000 clones, 80% found once. The sample belongs to a study of blood T cell repertoires in COVID-19. Looking at the study overall: Some COVID-19 samples were acute and others convalescent; all came from the United States, Italy and Spain. Sources were T cells, B-cell-depleted T cells, or PBMCs; the material itself was cDNA or gDNA.

The CDR3 has 14 amino acids. Trimming removed 5 bases from V and 6 bases from J, with 16 bases in between. Germline-derived CDR1 and CDR2 are SGHAT and FQNNGV. This receptor was identified in a man in his fifties or sixties with active or convalescent COVID-19. The sequenced sample consisted of peripheral blood. The chain recombines TRBV11-2 with TRBJ1-2; D may be TRBD1 (6 bases). CDR3 in DNA: TGTGCCAGCAGCCCGGCGGTACAGGGACATGGCTACACCTTC. This translates into CASSPAVQGHGYTF. Drawing the rest from reference TRBV11-2 and TRBJ1-2, the complete variable domain is EAGVAQSPRYKIIEKRQSVAFWCNPISGHATLYWYQQILGQGPKLLIQFQNNGVVDDSQLPKDRFSAERLKGVDSTLKIQPAKLEDSAVYLCASSPAVQGHGYTFGSGTRLTVV.